This TCR beta chain was documented in a study of monozygotic twins with inflammatory bowel disease. CDR3 length: 14 residues. Germline loops: CDR1 SGHTA, CDR2 FQGNSA. Reprocessing the 5' RACE reads, TCRdb reports a single entry for every CDR3 protein and omits DNA. The table lists around 380,000 distinct CDR3 sequences. The clonotype was recovered from a human donor with ulcerative colitis or Crohn's disease, or a healthy co-twin of an affected twin (not recorded which). The sequencing input was blood. V gene TRBV7-2 combines with J gene TRBJ2-1. The CDR3 sequence is CASSPQGALNEQFF.